The TCR beta chain described here comes from a study of T cell repertoires in cytomegalovirus infection. Study as a whole: HLA-C-restricted CMV epitopes, recently identified, and well-studied HLA-B-restricted ones were used by the study. Evidence of both CMV infection and a matching HLA type came from public TCR beta signatures.

Study-wide results and caveats: Predominance within the ex vivo response was attributable to HLA-C-restricted CMV-specific TCR beta clonotypes.

This CDR3 comprises 14 residues. V lost 5 bases and J lost 7, with 14 bases in between. Germline V lookup: CDR1 MNHEY, CDR2 SMNVEV (reference sequence). Each CDR3 protein is one row after TCRdb ran MiXCR on the reads. This sample has 700,000 to 950,000 distinct CDR3 sequences, with about 30% found just once. Regarding this clonotype: The antigen is unknown.

This clonotype originated in a human donor in good health (CMV status not recorded). Some clones in this sample may be carry-over from other donors' samples. The sequenced sample was cultured CD8+ T cells from PBMCs, obtained from culture after CMV antigen stimulation. The rearrangement joins TRBV27 to TRBJ1-4, with a possible D match to TRBD1 (5 bases). This CDR3 is CASSPNARGEKLFF. In DNA, the CDR3 is TGTGCCAGCAGTCCCAACGCTAGGGGTGAAAAACTGTTTTTT. The full variable domain, completed using reference TRBV27 and TRBJ1-4, is EAQVTQNPRYLITVTGKKLTVTCSQNMNHEYMSWYRQDPGLGLRQIYYSMNVEVTDKGDVPEGYKVSRKEKRNFPLILESPSPNQTSLYFCASSPNARGEKLFFGSGTQLSVL.